Listed below are T cell receptor beta chains from one sample, sequenced in a study of T cells in Graves' hyperthyroidism and ophthalmopathy. MiXCR, run by TCRdb on the multiplex PCR reads, gives a single entry per CDR3 protein. In the table there are 200,000 to 250,000 distinct CDR3 sequences, 17% of which are singletons. Sequenced material: blood. The receptors come from a man in his fifties or sixties with Graves' hyperthyroidism. The CDR3 runs from the conserved cysteine through the conserved F or W. The order of the fields is CDR3 protein, CDR3 DNA, CDR3 length, J gene, V gene, D gene, clone size. The D gene is left open where the match is weak. Some rows mark clone size as missing; the rest say once, few, many or name a class of expanded clone.

cdr3_aa: CASTLTGQGTQETQYF
cdr3_nt: TGTGCCAGCACCTTGACCGGACAGGGGACACAAGAGACCCAGTACTTC
cdr3_length: 16
j_call: TRBJ2-5
v_call: TRBV28
d_call: TRBD1
clone_size: many

cdr3_aa: CASSLTAVSYNEQFF
cdr3_nt: TGTGCCAGCAGCTTAACGGCAGTCTCCTACAATGAGCAGTTCTTC
cdr3_length: 15
j_call: TRBJ2-1
v_call: TRBV7-3
d_call: -
clone_size: many

cdr3_aa: CTHRGRAIYGYTF
cdr3_nt: TGCACCCACCGAGGGAGGGCGATCTATGGCTACACCTTC
cdr3_length: 13
j_call: TRBJ1-2
v_call: TRBV29-1
d_call: -
clone_size: few

cdr3_aa: CASSLVIRTYNNEQFF
cdr3_nt: TGTGCCAGCAGCTTAGTTATCCGGACCTACAACAATGAGCAGTTCTTC
cdr3_length: 16
j_call: TRBJ2-1
v_call: TRBV7-9
d_call: -
clone_size: -

cdr3_aa: CASSMVRTGNQPQHF
cdr3_nt: TGTGCCAGTAGTATGGTTCGCACGGGGAATCAGCCCCAGCATTTT
cdr3_length: 15
j_call: TRBJ1-5
v_call: TRBV19
d_call: -
clone_size: many

cdr3_aa: CASSLLAGEETQYF
cdr3_nt: TGTGCCAGCAGCTTGTTGGCGGGGGAAGAGACCCAGTACTTC
cdr3_length: 14
j_call: TRBJ2-5
v_call: TRBV5-6
d_call: TRBD2
clone_size: many

cdr3_aa: CASSDPGLAGSGELFF
cdr3_nt: TGCGCCAGCAGTGATCCGGGACTAGCGGGATCGGGGGAGCTGTTTTTT
cdr3_length: 16
j_call: TRBJ2-2
v_call: TRBV10-2
d_call: TRBD2
clone_size: -

cdr3_aa: CASSHSGTGSWGYGYTF
cdr3_nt: TGTGCCAGCAGTCACTCGGGTACGGGGTCTTGGGGCTATGGCTACACCTTC
cdr3_length: 17
j_call: TRBJ1-2
v_call: TRBV28
d_call: -
clone_size: -

cdr3_aa: CASSRGTGGNYEQYF
cdr3_nt: TGCGCCAGCAGCCGCGGGACAGGGGGCAATTACGAGCAGTACTTC
cdr3_length: 15
j_call: TRBJ2-7
v_call: TRBV4-1
d_call: TRBD1
clone_size: few

cdr3_aa: CASSTTPRVRFGNEKLFF
cdr3_nt: TGTGCCAGCAGCACCACCCCCAGGGTCCGATTTGGTAATGAAAAACTGTTTTTT
cdr3_length: 18
j_call: TRBJ1-4
v_call: TRBV5-5
d_call: -
clone_size: -

cdr3_aa: CASSGGSQETQYF
cdr3_nt: TGTGCCAGCAGTGGAGGCAGTCAAGAGACCCAGTACTTC
cdr3_length: 13
j_call: TRBJ2-5
v_call: TRBV7-3
d_call: -
clone_size: many

cdr3_aa: CASSEGHRVYEQYF
cdr3_nt: TGTGCCAGCAGTGAAGGGCACAGGGTCTACGAGCAGTACTTC
cdr3_length: 14
j_call: TRBJ2-7
v_call: TRBV6-1
d_call: -
clone_size: few

cdr3_aa: CASSSDRVSNYGYTF
cdr3_nt: TGTGCCAGCAGCTCTGACAGAGTTTCTAACTATGGCTACACCTTC
cdr3_length: 15
j_call: TRBJ1-2
v_call: TRBV7-8
d_call: -
clone_size: many

cdr3_aa: CASTPKRTYNEQFF
cdr3_nt: TGTGCCAGCACCCCTAAGAGGACCTACAATGAGCAGTTCTTC
cdr3_length: 14
j_call: TRBJ2-1
v_call: TRBV11-2
d_call: -
clone_size: many

cdr3_aa: CASSPGTGVEKLFF
cdr3_nt: TGTGCCAGCAGCCCGGGGACAGGGGTTGAAAAACTGTTTTTT
cdr3_length: 14
j_call: TRBJ1-4
v_call: TRBV7-9
d_call: TRBD1
clone_size: few

cdr3_aa: CASSQDGLASSYNEQFF
cdr3_nt: TGTGCCAGCAGCCAAGATGGGCTAGCGAGCTCCTACAATGAGCAGTTCTTC
cdr3_length: 17
j_call: TRBJ2-1
v_call: TRBV3-1
d_call: -
clone_size: -

cdr3_aa: CASSLGGGRGDTQYF
cdr3_nt: TGTGCCAGCAGCTTAGGTGGGGGGCGTGGAGATACGCAGTATTTT
cdr3_length: 15
j_call: TRBJ2-3
v_call: TRBV7-8
d_call: -
clone_size: many

cdr3_aa: CSASPIPGQGEQPQHF
cdr3_nt: TGCAGTGCTAGTCCGATCCCGGGACAGGGGGAACAGCCCCAGCATTTT
cdr3_length: 16
j_call: TRBJ1-5
v_call: TRBV20-1
d_call: TRBD1
clone_size: few

cdr3_aa: CASSSTRVRTGELFF
cdr3_nt: TGTGCCAGCAGCTCTACAAGGGTCCGCACCGGGGAGCTGTTTTTT
cdr3_length: 15
j_call: TRBJ2-2
v_call: TRBV27
d_call: -
clone_size: many

cdr3_aa: CASSIAVTLNTGELFF
cdr3_nt: TGTGCCAGTAGTATAGCGGTGACACTTAACACCGGGGAGCTGTTTTTT
cdr3_length: 16
j_call: TRBJ2-2
v_call: TRBV19
d_call: -
clone_size: -

cdr3_aa: CASSLDEGVSYTF
cdr3_nt: TGTGCCAGCAGTTTAGATGAGGGGGTTAGCTACACCTTC
cdr3_length: 13
j_call: TRBJ1-2
v_call: TRBV28
d_call: -
clone_size: many

cdr3_aa: CAWSVFPGTGTPLHF
cdr3_nt: TGTGCCTGGAGTGTATTCCCAGGGACCGGTACACCCCTCCACTTT
cdr3_length: 15
j_call: TRBJ1-6
v_call: TRBV30
d_call: -
clone_size: many

cdr3_aa: CASSPPASPEGNTGELFF
cdr3_nt: TGTGCCAGCAGTCCCCCAGCTAGTCCGGAGGGGAACACCGGGGAGCTGTTTTTT
cdr3_length: 18
j_call: TRBJ2-2
v_call: TRBV28
d_call: -
clone_size: -

cdr3_aa: CSARNPRDASYEQYF
cdr3_nt: TGCAGTGCTAGAAACCCCCGGGACGCCTCCTACGAGCAGTACTTC
cdr3_length: 15
j_call: TRBJ2-7
v_call: TRBV20-1
d_call: -
clone_size: few

cdr3_aa: CASSSHRGTDTQYF
cdr3_nt: TGTGCCAGCAGCTCCCATCGGGGCACAGATACGCAGTATTTT
cdr3_length: 14
j_call: TRBJ2-3
v_call: TRBV11-3
d_call: -
clone_size: -

cdr3_aa: CAISDPGAFGETQYF
cdr3_nt: TGTGCCATCAGTGATCCGGGGGCCTTTGGTGAGACCCAGTACTTC
cdr3_length: 15
j_call: TRBJ2-5
v_call: TRBV10-3
d_call: -
clone_size: many

cdr3_aa: CASSPDLEQYF
cdr3_nt: TGTGCCAGCAGCCCGGACCTCGAGCAGTACTTC
cdr3_length: 11
j_call: TRBJ2-7
v_call: TRBV5-5
d_call: -
clone_size: many

cdr3_aa: CASSFSGRSYNEQFF
cdr3_nt: TGTGCCAGCAGTTTTTCGGGCAGGTCCTACAATGAGCAGTTCTTC
cdr3_length: 15
j_call: TRBJ2-1
v_call: TRBV27
d_call: -
clone_size: many

cdr3_aa: CASSFSSRRPYEQYF
cdr3_nt: TGTGCCAGCAGTTTCTCTAGCAGAAGGCCCTACGAGCAGTACTTC
cdr3_length: 15
j_call: TRBJ2-7
v_call: TRBV28
d_call: -
clone_size: -

cdr3_aa: CASSFLWDEQYF
cdr3_nt: TGTGCCAGCAGTTTCCTCTGGGACGAGCAGTACTTC
cdr3_length: 12
j_call: TRBJ2-7
v_call: TRBV28
d_call: -
clone_size: many

cdr3_aa: CASLKQGNTEAFF
cdr3_nt: TGTGCCAGCCTTAAGCAGGGGAACACTGAAGCTTTCTTT
cdr3_length: 13
j_call: TRBJ1-1
v_call: TRBV2
d_call: -
clone_size: many

cdr3_aa: CASSLLGGDTEAFF
cdr3_nt: TGTGCCAGCAGCCTCCTGGGGGGGGACACTGAAGCTTTCTTT
cdr3_length: 14
j_call: TRBJ1-1
v_call: TRBV7-9
d_call: -
clone_size: -

cdr3_aa: CASSQDSGYTDTQYF
cdr3_nt: TGCGCCAGCAGCCAAGATAGCGGGTACACAGATACGCAGTATTTT
cdr3_length: 15
j_call: TRBJ2-3
v_call: TRBV4-3
d_call: TRBD2
clone_size: -

cdr3_aa: CASSLDFGVQETQYF
cdr3_nt: TGCGCCAGCAGCTTGGATTTTGGGGTTCAAGAGACCCAGTACTTC
cdr3_length: 15
j_call: TRBJ2-5
v_call: TRBV5-1
d_call: -
clone_size: many

cdr3_aa: CASSGGQPNEKLFF
cdr3_nt: TGCGCCAGCAGCGGGGGACAGCCTAATGAAAAACTGTTTTTT
cdr3_length: 14
j_call: TRBJ1-4
v_call: TRBV5-1
d_call: TRBD1
clone_size: -

cdr3_aa: CASSVQDFGGETQYF
cdr3_nt: TGTGCCAGCAGCGTCCAGGATTTTGGAGGGGAGACCCAGTACTTC
cdr3_length: 15
j_call: TRBJ2-5
v_call: TRBV9
d_call: -
clone_size: -

cdr3_aa: CASSQIPQGTEAFF
cdr3_nt: TGTGCCAGCAGTCAAATCCCACAGGGAACTGAAGCTTTCTTT
cdr3_length: 14
j_call: TRBJ1-1
v_call: TRBV6-2/TRBV6-3
d_call: -
clone_size: once

cdr3_aa: CASGLGGTDTQYF
cdr3_nt: TGTGCCAGCGGCTTGGGCGGCACAGATACGCAGTATTTT
cdr3_length: 13
j_call: TRBJ2-3
v_call: TRBV13
d_call: -
clone_size: many

cdr3_aa: CATKRRIGDNEQFF
cdr3_nt: TGTGCCACCAAAAGGCGGATAGGAGACAATGAGCAGTTCTTC
cdr3_length: 14
j_call: TRBJ2-1
v_call: TRBV15
d_call: -
clone_size: -

cdr3_aa: CASSLSGRAGDEQFF
cdr3_nt: TGTGCCAGCAGCCTTAGCGGGAGGGCCGGCGATGAGCAGTTCTTC
cdr3_length: 15
j_call: TRBJ2-1
v_call: TRBV3-1
d_call: TRBD2
clone_size: many

cdr3_aa: CAMGRELKGGYTF
cdr3_nt: TGTGCCATGGGAAGGGAGCTAAAAGGGGGCTACACCTTC
cdr3_length: 13
j_call: TRBJ1-2
v_call: TRBV5-4
d_call: -
clone_size: -

cdr3_aa: CSARENEQFF
cdr3_nt: TGCAGTGCTAGAGAGAATGAGCAGTTCTTC
cdr3_length: 10
j_call: TRBJ2-1
v_call: TRBV20-1
d_call: -
clone_size: many

cdr3_aa: CASSGSGTGHEQFF
cdr3_nt: TGTGCCAGCAGCGGGTCCGGGACAGGGCATGAGCAGTTCTTC
cdr3_length: 14
j_call: TRBJ2-1
v_call: TRBV11-2
d_call: TRBD1
clone_size: -

cdr3_aa: CASSLLGGEQFF
cdr3_nt: TGTGCCAGCAGCTTATTGGGTGGTGAGCAGTTCTTC
cdr3_length: 12
j_call: TRBJ2-1
v_call: TRBV11-3
d_call: -
clone_size: many